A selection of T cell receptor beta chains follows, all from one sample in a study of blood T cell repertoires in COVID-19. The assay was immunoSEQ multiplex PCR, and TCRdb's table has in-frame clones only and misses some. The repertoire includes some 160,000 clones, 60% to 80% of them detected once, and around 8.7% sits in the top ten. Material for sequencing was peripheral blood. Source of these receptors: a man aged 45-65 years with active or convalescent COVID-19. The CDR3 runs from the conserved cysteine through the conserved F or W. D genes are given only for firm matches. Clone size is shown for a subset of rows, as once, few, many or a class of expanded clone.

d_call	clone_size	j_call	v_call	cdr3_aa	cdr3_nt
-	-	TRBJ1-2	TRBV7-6	CASSNGGTDYGYTF	TGTGCCAGCAGCAACGGAGGGACGGACTATGGCTACACCTTC
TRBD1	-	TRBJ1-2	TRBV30	CAWSVLTGGYGYTF	TGTGCCTGGAGTGTCTTGACAGGGGGCTATGGCTACACCTTC
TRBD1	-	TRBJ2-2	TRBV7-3	CASSPLTGGNTGELFF	TGTGCCAGCAGCCCATTGACAGGGGGCAACACCGGGGAGCTGTTTTTT
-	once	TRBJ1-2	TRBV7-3	CASSLQGGDYGYTF	TGTGCCAGCAGCTTACAGGGAGGTGACTATGGCTACACCTTC
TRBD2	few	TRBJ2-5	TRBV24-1	CATSDLAGGHKETQYF	TGTGCCACCAGTGATCTAGCGGGAGGACACAAAGAGACCCAGTACTTC
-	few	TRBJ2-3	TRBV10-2	CASSQYIVDTQYF	TGCGCCAGCAGTCAGTATATAGTGGATACGCAGTATTTT
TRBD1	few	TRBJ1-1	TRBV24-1	CATSETGKDTEAFF	TGTGCCACCAGTGAGACAGGGAAGGACACTGAAGCTTTCTTT
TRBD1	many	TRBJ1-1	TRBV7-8	CASSSFLGQGSEAFF	TGTGCCAGCAGCTCTTTCTTGGGACAGGGGAGTGAAGCTTTCTTT
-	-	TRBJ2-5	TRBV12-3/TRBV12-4	CASRTEETQYF	TGTGCCAGCCGGACAGAAGAGACCCAGTACTTC
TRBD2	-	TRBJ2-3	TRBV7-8	CASSSSGREGTDTQYF	TGTGCCAGCAGCTCTAGCGGGAGAGAGGGCACAGATACGCAGTATTTT
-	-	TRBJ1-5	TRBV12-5	CASGLVFQGSNQPQHF	TGTGCTAGTGGTTTGGTATTCCAGGGCTCCAATCAGCCCCAGCATTTT
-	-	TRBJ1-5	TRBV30	CAWSDPRPLGWRQPQHF	TGTGCCTGGAGTGACCCTCGACCCCTCGGGTGGAGACAGCCCCAGCATTTT
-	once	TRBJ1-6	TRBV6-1	CASSEISDSPLHF	TGTGCCAGCAGTGAAATTAGTGATTCACCCCTCCACTTT
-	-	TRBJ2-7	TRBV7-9	CASSLLASSYEQYF	TGTGCCAGCAGCTTACTAGCCAGCTCCTACGAGCAGTACTTC
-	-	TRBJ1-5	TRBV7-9	CASSLPRQAQHF	TGTGCCAGCAGCTTACCCAGGCAGGCCCAGCATTTT
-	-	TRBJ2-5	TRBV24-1	CATSGGSGPKQYF	TGTGCCACCTCTGGAGGCAGCGGGCCAAAGCAGTACTTC
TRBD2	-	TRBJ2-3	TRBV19	CASSHGLAASTDTQYF	TGTGCCAGTAGTCATGGACTAGCGGCTAGCACAGATACGCAGTATTTT
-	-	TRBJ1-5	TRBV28	CASRYTGRIQPQHF	TGTGCCAGCAGATACACCGGGAGGATCCAGCCCCAGCATTTT
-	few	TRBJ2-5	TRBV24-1	CATSDPMRAQRETQYF	TGTGCCACCAGTGACCCAATGAGAGCGCAGAGGGAGACCCAGTACTTC
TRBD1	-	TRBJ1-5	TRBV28	CASRPSGGHQPQHF	TGTGCCAGCAGACCCTCAGGGGGCCATCAGCCCCAGCATTTT
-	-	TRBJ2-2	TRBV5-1	CASSLWRDGGELFF	TGCGCCAGCAGCTTGTGGCGGGACGGGGGGGAGCTGTTTTTT
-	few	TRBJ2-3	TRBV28	CASSLSGGGTIKYTDTQYF	TGTGCCAGCAGTTTATCAGGGGGCGGGACTATCAAGTACACAGATACGCAGTATTTT
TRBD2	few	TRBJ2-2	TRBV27	CASSKPGLAGVYTGELFF	TGTGCCAGCAGTAAACCGGGACTAGCGGGAGTTTACACCGGGGAGCTGTTTTTT
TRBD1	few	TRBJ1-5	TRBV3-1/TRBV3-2	CASSPGQGTYHNQPQHF	TGTGCCAGCAGCCCAGGACAGGGTACCTACCACAATCAGCCCCAGCATTTT
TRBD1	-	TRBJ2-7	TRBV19	CASSWGQHYEQYF	TGTGCCAGTAGTTGGGGACAGCACTACGAGCAGTACTTC
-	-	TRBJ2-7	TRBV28	CASSSSPEQYF	TGTGCCAGCAGTTCCTCTCCCGAGCAGTACTTC
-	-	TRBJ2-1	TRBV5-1	CASSLFTNNEQFF	TGCGCCAGCAGCCTTTTTACAAACAATGAGCAGTTCTTC
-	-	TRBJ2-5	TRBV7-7	CASSLALENDETQYF	TGTGCCAGCAGCTTAGCGCTTGAGAACGATGAGACCCAGTACTTC
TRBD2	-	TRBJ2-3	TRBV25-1	CASSRGGGTDTQYF	TGTGCCAGCAGTAGGGGAGGGGGCACAGATACGCAGTATTTT
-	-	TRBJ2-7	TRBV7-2	CASSPWAGLYEQYF	TGTGCCAGCAGCCCTTGGGCAGGTTTATACGAGCAGTACTTC
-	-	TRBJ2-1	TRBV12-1	CASSRSHLRLAGEGHNEQFF	TGTGCCAGCAGCCGATCACATCTTCGACTAGCGGGAGAGGGACACAATGAGCAGTTCTTC
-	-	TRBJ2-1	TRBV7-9	CASSLASELNEQFF	TGTGCCAGCAGCTTAGCGTCCGAGCTCAATGAGCAGTTCTTC
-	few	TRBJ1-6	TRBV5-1	CASSLGGVNSPLHF	TGCGCCAGCAGCTTGGGGGGCGTTAATTCACCCCTCCACTTT
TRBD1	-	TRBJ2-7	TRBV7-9	CASSRPGTGTYEQYF	TGTGCCAGCAGCCGACCCGGGACAGGGACCTACGAGCAGTACTTC
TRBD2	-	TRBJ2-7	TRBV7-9	CASSSPRLAAHGEQYF	TGTGCCAGCAGCTCCCCCCGACTAGCGGCCCATGGGGAGCAGTACTTC
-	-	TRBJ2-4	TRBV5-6	CASRAGPAKNIQYF	TGTGCCAGCAGGGCGGGCCCAGCCAAAAACATTCAGTACTTC
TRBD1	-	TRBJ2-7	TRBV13	CASSLTGTVGYEQYF	TGTGCCAGCAGCTTAACAGGGACAGTAGGTTACGAGCAGTACTTC
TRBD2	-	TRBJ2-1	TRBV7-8	CASSLVAGGRNEQFF	TGTGCCAGCAGCTTAGTGGCGGGAGGGCGGAATGAGCAGTTCTTC
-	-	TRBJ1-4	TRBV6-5	CASSYSRDTTNEKLFF	TGTGCCAGCAGTTACTCGAGAGACACCACTAATGAAAAACTGTTTTTT
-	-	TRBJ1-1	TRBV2	CASSVSLSSVPEAFF	TGTGCCAGCAGTGTATCCCTCTCCTCCGTCCCTGAAGCTTTCTTT
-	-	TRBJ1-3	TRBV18	CASSLGHPSGNTIYF	TGTGCCAGCTCCCTCGGACACCCCTCTGGAAACACCATATATTTT
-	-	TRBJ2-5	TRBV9	CASSVGKQIQETQYF	TGTGCCAGCAGCGTAGGAAAACAGATTCAAGAGACCCAGTACTTC
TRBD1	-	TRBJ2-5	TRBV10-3	CASSYDRGFQETQYF	TGTGCCTCTTCTTACGACAGGGGCTTTCAAGAGACCCAGTACTTC
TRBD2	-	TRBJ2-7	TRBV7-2	CASSPVWGSGRAGGGEQYF	TGTGCCAGCAGCCCGGTTTGGGGTAGCGGGAGGGCCGGGGGTGGCGAGCAGTACTTC
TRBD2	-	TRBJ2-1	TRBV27	CASSLAGGGNEQFF	TGTGCCAGCTCCCTCGCCGGGGGGGGCAATGAGCAGTTCTTC
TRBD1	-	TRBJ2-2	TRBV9	CASSVQGVLSTGELFF	TGTGCCAGCAGCGTTCAGGGGGTTTTGTCGACCGGGGAGCTGTTTTTT